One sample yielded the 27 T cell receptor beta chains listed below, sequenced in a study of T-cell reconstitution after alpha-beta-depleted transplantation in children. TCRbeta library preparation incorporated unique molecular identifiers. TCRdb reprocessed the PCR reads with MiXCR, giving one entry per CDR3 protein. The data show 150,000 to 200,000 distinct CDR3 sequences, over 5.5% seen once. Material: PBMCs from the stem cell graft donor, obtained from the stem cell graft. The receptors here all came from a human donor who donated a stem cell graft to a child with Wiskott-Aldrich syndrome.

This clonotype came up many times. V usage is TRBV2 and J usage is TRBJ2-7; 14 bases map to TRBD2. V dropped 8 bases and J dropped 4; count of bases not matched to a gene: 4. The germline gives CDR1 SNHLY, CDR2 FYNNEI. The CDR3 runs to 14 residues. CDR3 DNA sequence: TGTGCCAGCCGTGGGACTAGCGGGAGTTACGAGCAGTACTTC. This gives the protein CASRGTSGSYEQYF.

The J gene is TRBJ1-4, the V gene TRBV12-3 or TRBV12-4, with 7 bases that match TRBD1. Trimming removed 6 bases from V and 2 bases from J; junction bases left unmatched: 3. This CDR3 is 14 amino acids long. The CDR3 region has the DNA TGTGCCAGCAGGGTGGGACAGACTAATGAAAAACTGTTTTTT. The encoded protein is CASRVGQTNEKLFF.

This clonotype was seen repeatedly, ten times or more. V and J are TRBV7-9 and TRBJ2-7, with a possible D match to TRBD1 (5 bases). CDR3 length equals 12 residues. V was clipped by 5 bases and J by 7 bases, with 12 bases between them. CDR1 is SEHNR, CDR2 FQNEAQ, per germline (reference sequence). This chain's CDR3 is CASSETRTEQYF. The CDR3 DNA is TGTGCCAGCAGCGAGACTCGGACAGAGCAGTACTTC. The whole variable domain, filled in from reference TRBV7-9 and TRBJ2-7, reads DTGVSQNPRHKITKRGQNVTFRCDPISEHNRLYWYRQTLGQGPEFLTYFQNEAQLEKSRLLSDRFSAERPKGSFSTLEIQRTEQGDSAMYLCASSETRTEQYFGPGTRLTVT.

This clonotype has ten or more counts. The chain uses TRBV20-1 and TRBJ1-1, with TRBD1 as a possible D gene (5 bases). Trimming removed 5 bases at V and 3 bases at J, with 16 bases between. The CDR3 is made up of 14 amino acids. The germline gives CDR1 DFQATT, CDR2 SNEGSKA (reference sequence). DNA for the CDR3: TGCAGTGCTGGATTGGGGGGAAAGCACACTGAAGCTTTCTTT. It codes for CSAGLGGKHTEAFF.

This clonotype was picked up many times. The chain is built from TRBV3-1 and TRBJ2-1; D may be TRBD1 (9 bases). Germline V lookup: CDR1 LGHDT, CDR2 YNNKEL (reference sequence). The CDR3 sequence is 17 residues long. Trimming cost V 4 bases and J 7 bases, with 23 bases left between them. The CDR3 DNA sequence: TGTGCCAGCAGCCGGTTTAGCGGGACAGGGAGGGTAAATGAGCAGTTCTTC. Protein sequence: CASSRFSGTGRVNEQFF.

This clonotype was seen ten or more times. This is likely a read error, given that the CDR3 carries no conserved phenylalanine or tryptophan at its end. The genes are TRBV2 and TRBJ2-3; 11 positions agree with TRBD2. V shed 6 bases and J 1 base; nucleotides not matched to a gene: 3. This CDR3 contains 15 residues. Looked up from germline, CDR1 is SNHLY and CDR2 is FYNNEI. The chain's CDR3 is CASSGLAGRTDTQYI. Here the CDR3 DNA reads TGTGCCAGCAGCGGACTAGCGGGCCGCACAGATACGCAGTATATT.

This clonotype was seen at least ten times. In nucleotides, the CDR3 is TGTGCCAGCAGCCGGAACCGAAGGGAAGCTTTCTTT. Translation gives CASSRNRREAFF. The rearrangement uses TRBV12-3 or TRBV12-4 and TRBJ1-1; D is undetermined. The CDR3 contains 12 residues. The V end lost 6 bases, the J end lost 8 bases, and 13 bases lay between the germline ends.

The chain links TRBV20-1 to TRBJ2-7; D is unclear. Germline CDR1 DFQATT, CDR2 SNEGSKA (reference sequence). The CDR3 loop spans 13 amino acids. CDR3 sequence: CSWCEAAGYEQYF. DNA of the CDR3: TGCAGCTGGTGCGAGGCTGCCGGCTACGAGCAGTACTTC.

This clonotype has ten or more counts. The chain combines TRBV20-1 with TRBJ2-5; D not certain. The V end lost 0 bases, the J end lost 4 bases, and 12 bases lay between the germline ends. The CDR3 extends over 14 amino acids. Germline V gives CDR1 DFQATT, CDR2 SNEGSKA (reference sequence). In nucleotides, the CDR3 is TGCAGTGCTAGAGATATTGAAGCCCCAGAGACCCAGTACTTC. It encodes CSARDIEAPETQYF.

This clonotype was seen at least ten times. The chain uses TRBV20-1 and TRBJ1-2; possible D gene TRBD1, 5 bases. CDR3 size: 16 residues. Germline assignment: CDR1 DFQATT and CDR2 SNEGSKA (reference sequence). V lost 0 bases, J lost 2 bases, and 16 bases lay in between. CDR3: CSARDRDGGINYGYTF. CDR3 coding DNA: TGCAGTGCTAGAGATCGGGACGGGGGAATCAACTATGGCTACACCTTC.

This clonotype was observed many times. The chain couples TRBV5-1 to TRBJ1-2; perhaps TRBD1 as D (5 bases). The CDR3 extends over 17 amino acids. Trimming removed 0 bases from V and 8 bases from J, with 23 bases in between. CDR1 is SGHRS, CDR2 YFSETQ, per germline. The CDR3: CASSLGNRGRGYHGYTF. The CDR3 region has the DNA TGCGCCAGCAGCTTGGGGAACCGGGGCCGGGGGTATCACGGCTACACCTTC. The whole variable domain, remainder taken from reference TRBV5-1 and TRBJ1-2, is KAGVTQTPRYLIKTRGQQVTLSCSPISGHRSVSWYQQTPGQGLQFLFEYFSETQRNKGNFPGRFSGRQFSNSRSEMNVSTLELGDSALYLCASSLGNRGRGYHGYTFGSGTRLTVV.

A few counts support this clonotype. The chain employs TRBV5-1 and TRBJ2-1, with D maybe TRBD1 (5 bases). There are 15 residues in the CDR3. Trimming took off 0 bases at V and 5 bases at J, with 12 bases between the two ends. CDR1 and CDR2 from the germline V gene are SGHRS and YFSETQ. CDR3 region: CASSLAWGGHNEQFF. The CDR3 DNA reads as TGCGCCAGCAGCTTGGCCTGGGGCGGACACAATGAGCAGTTCTTC.

The CDR3 region is CASSSKNRDRVTGANVLTF. In nucleotides, the CDR3 is TGTGCCAGCAGCTCGAAGAACCGGGACAGGGTAACTGGGGCCAACGTCCTGACTTTC. The genes are TRBV11-1 and TRBJ2-6; 9 bases line up with TRBD1. The CDR3 totals 19 residues. Unmatched junction bases numbered 12, after V lost 4 bases and J lost 2 bases. Germline CDR1 and CDR2: SGHAT and FQDESV (reference sequence).

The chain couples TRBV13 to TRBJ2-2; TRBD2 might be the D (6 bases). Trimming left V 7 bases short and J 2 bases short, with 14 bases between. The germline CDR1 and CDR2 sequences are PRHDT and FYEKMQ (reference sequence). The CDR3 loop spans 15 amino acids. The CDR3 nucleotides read TGTGCCAGCAACATTGGGGGGACTAACACCGGGGAGCTGTTTTTT. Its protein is CASNIGGTNTGELFF.

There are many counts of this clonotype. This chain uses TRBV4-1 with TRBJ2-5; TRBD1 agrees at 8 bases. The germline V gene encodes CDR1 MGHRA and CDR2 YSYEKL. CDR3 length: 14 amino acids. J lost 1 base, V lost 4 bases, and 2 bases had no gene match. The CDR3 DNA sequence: TGCGCCAGCAGCCCTGGACAGGGCCAAGAGACCCAGTACTTC. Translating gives CASSPGQGQETQYF.

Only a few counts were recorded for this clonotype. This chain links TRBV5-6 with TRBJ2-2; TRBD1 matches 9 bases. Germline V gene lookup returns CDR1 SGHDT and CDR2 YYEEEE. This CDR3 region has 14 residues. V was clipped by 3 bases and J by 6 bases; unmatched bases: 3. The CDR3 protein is CASSSGQGPGELFF. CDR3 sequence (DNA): TGTGCCAGCAGCTCGGGACAGGGCCCCGGGGAGCTGTTTTTT.

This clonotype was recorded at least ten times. CDR3 nucleotide sequence: TGTGCCAGCAGTTCCTCAATTCCAGATACGCAGTATTTT. It codes for CASSSSIPDTQYF. V is TRBV6-5 and J is TRBJ2-3; D gene ambiguous. CDR1 is MNHEY and CDR2 is SVGAGI in the germline V gene. V lost 4 bases and J lost 4, with 9 bases in between. CDR3 length: 13 residues.

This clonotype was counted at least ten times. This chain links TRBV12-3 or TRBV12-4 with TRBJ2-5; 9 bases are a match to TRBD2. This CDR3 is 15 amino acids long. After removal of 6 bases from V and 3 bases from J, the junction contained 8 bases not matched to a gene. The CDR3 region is CASRRSGRTEETQYF. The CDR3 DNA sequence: TGTGCCAGCAGGCGGAGCGGGAGGACTGAAGAGACCCAGTACTTC.

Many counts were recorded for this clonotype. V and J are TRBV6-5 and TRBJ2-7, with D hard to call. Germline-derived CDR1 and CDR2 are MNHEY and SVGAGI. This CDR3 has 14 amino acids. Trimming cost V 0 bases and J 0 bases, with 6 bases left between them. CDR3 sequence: CASSYSGYSYEQYF. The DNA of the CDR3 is TGTGCCAGCAGTTACTCTGGCTACTCCTACGAGCAGTACTTC.

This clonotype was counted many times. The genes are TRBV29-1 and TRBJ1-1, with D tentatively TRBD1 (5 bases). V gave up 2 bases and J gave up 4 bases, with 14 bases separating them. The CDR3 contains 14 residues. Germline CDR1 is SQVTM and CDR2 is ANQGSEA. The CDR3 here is CSVETAGWSTEAFF. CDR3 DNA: TGCAGCGTTGAAACGGCAGGGTGGTCCACTGAAGCTTTCTTT.

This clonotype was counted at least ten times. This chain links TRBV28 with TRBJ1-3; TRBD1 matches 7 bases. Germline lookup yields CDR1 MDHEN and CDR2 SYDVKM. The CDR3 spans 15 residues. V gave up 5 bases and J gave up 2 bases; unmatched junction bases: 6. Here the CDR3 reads CASSPFDRAGNTIYF. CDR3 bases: TGTGCCAGCAGTCCCTTCGACAGGGCTGGAAACACCATATATTTT.

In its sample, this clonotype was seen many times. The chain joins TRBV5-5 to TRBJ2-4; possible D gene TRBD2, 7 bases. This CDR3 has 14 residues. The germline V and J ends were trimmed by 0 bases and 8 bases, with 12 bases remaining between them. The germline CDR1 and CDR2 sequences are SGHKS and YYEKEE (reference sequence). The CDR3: CASSLDREGDIQYF. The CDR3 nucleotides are TGTGCCAGCAGCTTGGACAGGGAGGGTGACATTCAGTACTTC.

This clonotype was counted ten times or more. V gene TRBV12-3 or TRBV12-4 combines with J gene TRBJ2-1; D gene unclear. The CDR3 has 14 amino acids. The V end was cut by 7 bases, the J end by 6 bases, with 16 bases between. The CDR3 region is CASKVSGQGNEQFF. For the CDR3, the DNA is TGTGCCAGCAAAGTTTCTGGTCAAGGCAATGAGCAGTTCTTC.

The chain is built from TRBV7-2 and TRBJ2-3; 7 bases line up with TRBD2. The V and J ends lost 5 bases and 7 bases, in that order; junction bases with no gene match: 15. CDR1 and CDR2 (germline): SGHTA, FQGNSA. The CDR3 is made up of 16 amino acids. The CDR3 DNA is TGTGCCAGCAGCCCTCGACAGCGGGACTCGTTTAATACGCAGTATTTT. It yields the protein CASSPRQRDSFNTQYF.

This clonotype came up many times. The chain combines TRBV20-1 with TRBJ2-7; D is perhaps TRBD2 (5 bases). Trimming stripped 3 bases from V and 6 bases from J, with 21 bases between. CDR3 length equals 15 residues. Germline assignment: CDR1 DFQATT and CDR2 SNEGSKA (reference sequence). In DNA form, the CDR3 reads TGCAGTGCTAGGGCCGGGCGGGCCCCACGGGGCGAGCAGTACTTC. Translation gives CSARAGRAPRGEQYF.

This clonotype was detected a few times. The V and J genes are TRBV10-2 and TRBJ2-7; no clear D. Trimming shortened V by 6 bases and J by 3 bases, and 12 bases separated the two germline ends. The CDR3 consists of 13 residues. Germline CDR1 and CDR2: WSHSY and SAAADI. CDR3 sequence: CASRPSSIYEQYF. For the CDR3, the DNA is TGCGCCAGCAGACCCAGCTCCATCTACGAGCAGTACTTC.

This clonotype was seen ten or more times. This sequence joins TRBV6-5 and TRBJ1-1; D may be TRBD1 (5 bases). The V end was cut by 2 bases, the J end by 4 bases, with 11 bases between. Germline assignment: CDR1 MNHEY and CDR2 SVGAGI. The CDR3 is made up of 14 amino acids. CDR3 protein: CASSYPRVGTEAFF. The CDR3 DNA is TGTGCCAGCAGTTACCCCAGGGTAGGCACTGAAGCTTTCTTT.